This T cell receptor beta chain emerged from a study of blood T cell repertoires in COVID-19. Study details: Researchers got acute and convalescent COVID-19 samples from the United States, Italy and Spain.

This CDR3 comprises 16 residues. Germline assignment: CDR1 MNHEY and CDR2 SMNVEV (reference sequence). The J segment lost 2 bases and the V segment lost 4 bases, leaving 8 bases of the junction unmatched. Only in-frame clones appear in the TCRdb table, and some are missing; sequencing was by immunoSEQ multiplex PCR. The table has about 270,000 clones, roughly 86% seen once. This rearrangement joins TRBV27 to TRBJ1-5; 7 bases line up with TRBD1. The sequenced sample was peripheral blood. The receptor comes from a middle-aged man with active or convalescent COVID-19. CDR3 in DNA: TGTGCCAGCAGTTCTGGGACAGAGATAGGCAATCAGCCCCAGCATTTT. Protein product: CASSSGTEIGNQPQHF.